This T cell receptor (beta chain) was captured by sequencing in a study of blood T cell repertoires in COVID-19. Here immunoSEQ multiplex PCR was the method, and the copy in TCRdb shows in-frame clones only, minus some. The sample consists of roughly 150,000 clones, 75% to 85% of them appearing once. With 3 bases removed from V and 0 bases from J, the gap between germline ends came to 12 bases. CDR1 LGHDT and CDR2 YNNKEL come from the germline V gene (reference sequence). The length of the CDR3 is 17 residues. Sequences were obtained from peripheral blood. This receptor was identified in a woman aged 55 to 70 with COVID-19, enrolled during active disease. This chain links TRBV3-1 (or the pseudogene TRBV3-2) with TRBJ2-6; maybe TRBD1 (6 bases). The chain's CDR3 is CASSHLGQYSGANVLTF. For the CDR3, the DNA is TGTGCCAGCAGCCATCTCGGACAGTACTCTGGGGCCAACGTCCTGACTTTC.